Listed below are T cell receptor beta chains from one sample, sequenced in a study of human T cells and chemical hapten exposure. TCRdb analysed the RACE reads with MiXCR anew, one entry per CDR3 protein. The sample gives about 98,000 distinct CDR3 sequences, approximately 10% of which show up once; around 3.1% is in the top ten. The sequencing used whole blood, collected in connection with sensitization to the hapten diphenylcyclopropenone (DPC). The receptors were sampled from an older woman with alopecia areata. Some clones in this sample may be carry-over from other donors' samples. The CDR3 runs from the conserved cysteine through the conserved F or W. The D gene is left open where the match is weak. The size entry is marked missing in some rows and otherwise reads once, few, many or a size class.

TRBV5-8	TRBJ2-5	.	.	TGTGCCAGCAGCTTGGCCGGGGGAGAAGAGACCCAGTACTTC	CASSLAGGEETQYF
TRBV5-4	TRBJ1-1	.	many	TGTGCCAGCAGCTTCGACGTCGGAGCTGAAGCTTTCTTT	CASSFDVGAEAFF
TRBV5-4	TRBJ2-5	.	.	TGTGCCAGCAGCTTGCCTACTAGCTTTGGAGAGACCCAGTACTTC	CASSLPTSFGETQYF
TRBV4-2	TRBJ2-1	TRBD2	many	TGTGCCAGCAGCCAAGAAATGGGTGCTAGCGGGGGGGTACAGTTCTTC	CASSQEMGASGGVQFF
TRBV7-3	TRBJ2-2	TRBD1	many	TGTGCCAGCAGCCCGACCCGGGACAGGGGGATCACCGGGGAGCTGTTTTTT	CASSPTRDRGITGELFF
TRBV3-1	TRBJ2-3	.	few	TGTGCCAGCAGCCAAACCGGGACTCCCGGGGGAGATACGCAGTATTTT	CASSQTGTPGGDTQYF
TRBV29-1	TRBJ1-3	.	few	TGCAGCGTGGAGGGTTTGGAAAACACCATATATTTT	CSVEGLENTIYF
TRBV19	TRBJ1-6	TRBD1	few	TGTGCCAGCACACAAGGACAGGGGGGCAATTCACCCCTCCACTTT	CASTQGQGGNSPLHF
TRBV12-3/TRBV12-4	TRBJ2-7	.	many	TGTGCCAGCAGTTTCTTGCCCGGAGCGGACGAGCAGTACTTC	CASSFLPGADEQYF
TRBV18	TRBJ2-3	.	many	TGTGCCAGCTCACTGGAAACAGATACGCAGTATTTT	CASSLETDTQYF
TRBV5-1	TRBJ1-5	.	few	TGCGCCAGCAGCTTGGAGGGAGAGGATCAGCCCCACCATTTT	CASSLEGEDQPHHF
TRBV7-7	TRBJ2-3	.	many	TGTGCTAGCAGCTTAGGGGCCGATAGCACAGATACGCAGTATTTT	CASSLGADSTDTQYF
TRBV29-1	TRBJ2-4	TRBD1	many	TGCAGCGCCTCCTCGGACAGGGTCGAAAACATTCAGTACTTC	CSASSDRVENIQYF
TRBV11-2	TRBJ1-2	.	many	TGTGCCAGCAGCTTAGTGGAAGGGGCGAACTATGGCTACACCTTC	CASSLVEGANYGYTF
TRBV6-6	TRBJ2-3	.	.	TGTGCCAGCACCCCACGGGGGGCCACAGATACGCAGTATTTT	CASTPRGATDTQYF
TRBV18	TRBJ1-5	.	many	TGTGCCAGCTCACCGCCCAAAAGGCCCCAGCATTTT	CASSPPKRPQHF
TRBV7-2	TRBJ2-5	.	many	TGTGCCAGCAGCTTAGGGGGACTCTTCCAAGAGACCCAGTACTTC	CASSLGGLFQETQYF
TRBV29-1	TRBJ2-7	TRBD1	few	TGCAGCGTCCAAGACAGGGTGGACTACGAGCAGTACTTC	CSVQDRVDYEQYF
TRBV20-1	TRBJ2-5	.	.	TGCAGTGCTAGGCGGGGGCATCCGCAAGAGACCCAGTACTTC	CSARRGHPQETQYF
TRBV7-2	TRBJ2-5	TRBD2	few	TGTGCCAGCAGCCAACGAGCGGGGGGGCTGCAAGAGACCCAGTACTTC	CASSQRAGGLQETQYF
TRBV6-5	TRBJ1-1	.	many	TGTGCCAGCAGTTCCACCACTGAAGCTTTCTTT	CASSSTTEAFF